This T cell receptor beta chain was recorded in a study of identical twins (dated by TCRdb to the mid-2010s). With respect to the entire study: To test whether fetal clonotypes persist, the study used deep sequencing on TCR alpha and beta repertoires from monozygotic twins, unrelated adults of various ages, and cord blood. Replicate twin experiments were performed at different times using different library preparation protocols to rule out contamination.

Findings and caveats that apply to the study as a whole: Compared with coincidental sharing between unrelated individuals, out-of-frame TCR alpha sequences shared between twins had an excess of sequences with low generation probability. Out-of-frame TCR alpha sharing in monozygotic twins was systematically underestimated by recombination models, whereas sharing between unrelated individuals was in agreement with the recombination models. In beta out-of-frame sequences, excess twin sharing was weaker, because having fewer shared sequences lowered the signal-to-noise ratio. Zero-insertion analyses could be partly confounded by invariant T cells such as MAIT and iNKT, although diverse VJ usage argued against such confounding for most clonotypes. Fewer insertions were carried by abundant cord blood beta clonotypes, a similar but weaker trend appeared in young adult naive repertoires, and no such trend appeared in memory repertoires. Because the same donors could not be followed over many years, conclusions were based on cross-sectional statistical analysis.

This clonotype occurred a few times. This receptor's antigen is unknown. Per-nucleotide qualities are absent, and no much larger clonotype sits a single base away. Library preparation employed 5' RACE. Sequencing was performed on an Illumina HiSeq 2000. Template switching added a universal primer binding site, and the final cDNA carried a unique molecular identifier that allowed TCR cDNA molecules to be counted accurately. First-strand cDNA for TCR alpha and beta chains was synthesized from specific primers in the conserved constant-segment region. To control for contamination, each cDNA library was double barcoded with a SMART-Mk sample barcode plus Illumina barcodes. TruSeq adapter sequences along with Illumina sample barcodes were introduced in two successive PCR steps. The TCR alpha and beta cDNA libraries were sequenced on the Illumina HiSeq platform using custom primers. The authors' analysis ran thus. MiGEC processed the raw reads to extract unique molecular identifiers, while MiXCR was used to determine the CDR3 positions. Recombination models were inferred per individual with the repgenHMM and IGoR tools using an EM algorithm. The tcR package in R was used for shared clonotype analysis, with sharing normalized by the product of cloneset sizes. Out-of-frame nonproductive sequences were analyzed to study raw recombination free of thymic and clonal selection effects. TCRdb reprocessing: public reads trimmed at Q25 with fastp, clones called with MiXCR, in-frame beta chains kept. Each CDR3 protein gets just one entry, which takes the most common genes and DNA from the rows behind it. TCRdb's processing, not the study's, gives the V and J calls here. This sample is represented by 650,000 to 800,000 distinct CDR3 sequences; around 8.3% of them were singletons. The ten largest clonotypes hold roughly 0.9% of the sample.

All donors were healthy Caucasians. The twin cohort consisted of three pairs of female monozygotic twins, all aged roughly 18 to 30 years. The RNA used for TCR libraries was isolated from peripheral blood mononuclear cells. CDR1 LGHNA and CDR2 YSLEER were looked up in the germline V gene. The CDR3 spans 17 residues, from the cysteine through the phenylalanine. Of all the DNA, just the CDR3 is kept, 51 bases in frame from base 1. V and J are trimmed by 4 bases and 7 bases, and the gene matches miss 17 bases of the junction. Another study also made use of these data, one on yellow fever vaccine responses in identical twins. The second publication reports: The T cell response to vaccination in identical twins was reported by the authors to appear partly convergent and partly personalized. The study precisely tracked vaccine-responding T cell clones in identical twins.

The specimen was PBMCs. The rearrangement joined TRBV4-3 to TRBJ2-7; 9 nucleotides in the junction match TRBD1. This receptor was taken from a woman between 18 and 29 years old in good health. The DNA reads TGCGCCAGCAGCCCCTATACCCCGCCGGGACAGGGAGGGGAGCAGTACTTC. It is translated as CASSPYTPPGQGGEQYF.